This TCR beta chain was identified during a study of cytomegalovirus exposure and HLA in healthy donors. Study-level background: Out of a few hundred genotyped donors, around 80% belonged to the Caucasian-associated ancestry cluster.

This clone was detected once. Primers: 60 Vbeta forward and 13 Jbeta reverse. Only in-frame clones appear in the TCRdb table, and some are missing; sequencing was by immunoSEQ multiplex PCR. Of about 79,000 clones in the sample, approximately 70% were seen once. The sample comprised PBMCs. The TCR sequence derives from a man aged 55 to 70 in good health and CMV-seronegative.

This CDR3 reads CASSYSNRGSTDTQYF. CDR3 coding DNA: TGTGCCAGCAGTTACTCCAACAGGGGAAGCACAGATACGCAGTATTTT. The V call is TRBV6-5, the J call TRBJ2-3, with TRBD1 matching 7 bases. The CDR3 consists of 16 residues. Germline-derived CDR1 and CDR2 are MNHEY and SVGAGI. V lost 0 bases, J lost 0 bases, and 3 bases stayed unmatched.